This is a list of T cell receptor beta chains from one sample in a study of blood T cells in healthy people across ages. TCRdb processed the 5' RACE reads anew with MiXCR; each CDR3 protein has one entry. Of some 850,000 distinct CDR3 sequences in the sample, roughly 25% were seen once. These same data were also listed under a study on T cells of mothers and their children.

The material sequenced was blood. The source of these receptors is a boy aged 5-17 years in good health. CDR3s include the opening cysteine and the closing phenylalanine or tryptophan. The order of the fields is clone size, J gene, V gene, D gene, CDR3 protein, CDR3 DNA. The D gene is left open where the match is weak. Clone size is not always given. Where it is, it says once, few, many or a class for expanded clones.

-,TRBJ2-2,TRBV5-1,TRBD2,CASSLAERGDSTGELFF,TGCGCCAGCAGCTTGGCCGAGCGGGGGGACTCCACCGGGGAGCTGTTTTTT
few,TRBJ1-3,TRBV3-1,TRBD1,CASSQDGTVLRSLSGNTIYF,TGTGCCAGCAGCCAAGACGGGACAGTCTTAAGAAGCCTCTCTGGAAACACCATATATTTT
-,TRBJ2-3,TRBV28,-,CASSFPRIESDTQYF,TGTGCCAGCAGTTTCCCTAGGATAGAGTCAGATACGCAGTATTTT
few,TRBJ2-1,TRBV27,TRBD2,CASNMVGLASYNEQFF,TGTGCCAGCAATATGGTCGGACTAGCGTCATACAATGAGCAGTTCTTC
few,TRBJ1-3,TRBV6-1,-,CATFRGSRGTSGNTIYF,TGTGCCACCTTTCGAGGTTCGAGGGGGACGTCTGGAAACACCATATATTTT
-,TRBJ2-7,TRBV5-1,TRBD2,CASSPAPTSGTYEQYF,TGCGCCAGCAGCCCCGCACCGACTAGCGGGACCTACGAGCAGTACTTC
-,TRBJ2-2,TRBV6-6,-,CASSNRFENTGELFF,TGTGCCAGCAGTAACAGATTCGAGAACACCGGGGAGCTGTTTTTT
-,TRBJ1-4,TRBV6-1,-,CASSPGTDPPTNEKLFF,TGTGCCAGCAGTCCCGGGACGGACCCACCAACTAATGAAAAACTGTTTTTT
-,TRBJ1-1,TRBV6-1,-,CASSEPGPAGEAFF,TGTGCCAGCAGTGAACCGGGCCCGGCAGGGGAAGCTTTCTTT
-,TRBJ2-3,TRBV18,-,CASKPTLSLADTQYF,TGTGCCAGCAAACCGACTCTCTCGTTGGCAGATACGCAGTATTTT
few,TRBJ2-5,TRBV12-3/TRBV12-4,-,CASTSQRGGQETQYF,TGTGCCAGCACCTCGCAAAGGGGGGGACAAGAGACCCAGTACTTC
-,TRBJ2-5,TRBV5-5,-,CASSLVLTHQETQYF,TGTGCCAGCAGCTTGGTGCTCACTCACCAAGAGACCCAGTACTTC
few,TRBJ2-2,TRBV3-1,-,CASSQGGSSANTGELFF,TGTGCCAGCAGCCAGGGCGGCAGTAGCGCAAACACCGGGGAGCTGTTTTTT
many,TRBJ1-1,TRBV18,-,CASSPQGPGTEAFF,TGTGCCAGCTCACCACAGGGGCCCGGAACTGAAGCTTTCTTT
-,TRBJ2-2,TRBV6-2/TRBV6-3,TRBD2,CASSRGLAGGRGHTGELFF,TGTGCCAGCAGCCGCGGACTAGCGGGGGGTCGGGGTCACACCGGGGAGCTGTTTTTT